Listed below are T cell receptor beta chains from one sample, sequenced in a study of OX40 agonist ivuxolimab in advanced cancers. Profiled with immunoSEQ multiplex PCR; TCRdb holds only in-frame clones, not every one. The sample has approximately 54,000 clones; around 93% are singletons. Sequenced here: CD4+ or CD8+ T cells sorted from blood, sampled in a trial of the OX40 agonist ivuxolimab. Receptors originate from an adult with an advanced solid tumor such as melanoma, head and neck, liver or kidney cancer. Each CDR3 is given with its conserved first and last residue. The order of the fields is J gene, D gene, clone size, V gene, CDR3 DNA, CDR3 protein. D genes are given only for firm matches. A row's size may be missing; if present it is once, few, many or a size class.

j_call: TRBJ2-6
d_call: -
clone_size: -
v_call: TRBV15
cdr3_nt: TGTGCCACCAGCAGAGATGGGAGCTCTGGGGCCAACGTCCTGACTTTC
cdr3_aa: CATSRDGSSGANVLTF

j_call: TRBJ1-2
d_call: TRBD1
clone_size: -
v_call: TRBV10-3
cdr3_nt: TGTGCCATCAGTGAGTATGGGGGACAGGGGAACTATGGCTACACCTTC
cdr3_aa: CAISEYGGQGNYGYTF

j_call: TRBJ2-7
d_call: TRBD1
clone_size: -
v_call: TRBV7-2
cdr3_nt: TGTGCCAGCAGCTTCGGGACAGGGAGCGAGCAGTACTTC
cdr3_aa: CASSFGTGSEQYF

j_call: TRBJ1-2
d_call: -
clone_size: -
v_call: TRBV27
cdr3_nt: TGTGCCAGCAGGGAAGCTCCTAACTATGGCTACACCTTC
cdr3_aa: CASREAPNYGYTF

j_call: TRBJ1-1
d_call: -
clone_size: -
v_call: TRBV19
cdr3_nt: TGTGCCAGTAGTATAGTCACTGAAGCTTTCTTT
cdr3_aa: CASSIVTEAFF

j_call: TRBJ2-3
d_call: -
clone_size: -
v_call: TRBV19
cdr3_nt: TGTGCCAGTAGTATGTCGGGCGGGAGCACAGATACGCAGTATTTT
cdr3_aa: CASSMSGGSTDTQYF

j_call: TRBJ2-5
d_call: -
clone_size: -
v_call: TRBV29-1
cdr3_nt: TGCAGCGTTGAAGACACCGGGACACACTTC
cdr3_aa: CSVEDTGTHF

j_call: TRBJ2-7
d_call: TRBD1
clone_size: -
v_call: TRBV15
cdr3_nt: TGTGCCACCAGCTCGGGACAGTCCTACGAGCAGTACTTC
cdr3_aa: CATSSGQSYEQYF

j_call: TRBJ1-1
d_call: -
clone_size: once
v_call: TRBV9
cdr3_nt: TGTGCCAGCAGCGTAGGTGTAGGTAAGAACACTGAAGCTTTCTTT
cdr3_aa: CASSVGVGKNTEAFF

j_call: TRBJ2-7
d_call: -
clone_size: -
v_call: TRBV7-9
cdr3_nt: TGTGCCAGCAGCTTAGCAGGGCAGGGGCAGTACTTC
cdr3_aa: CASSLAGQGQYF

j_call: TRBJ2-3
d_call: TRBD2
clone_size: -
v_call: TRBV7-9
cdr3_nt: TGTGCCAGCAGCGGCCTGGTAGCGGGGGGAACCACAGATACGCAGTATTTT
cdr3_aa: CASSGLVAGGTTDTQYF

j_call: TRBJ1-5
d_call: -
clone_size: once
v_call: TRBV4-1
cdr3_nt: TGCGCCAGCAGCTCAGAGAGCACGGAATATAGCAATCAGCCCCAGCATTTT
cdr3_aa: CASSSESTEYSNQPQHF

j_call: TRBJ2-7
d_call: -
clone_size: -
v_call: TRBV2
cdr3_nt: TGTGCCAGCAGTGAAGCGTCTACAGACTCGAGCTCCTACGAGCAGTACTTC
cdr3_aa: CASSEASTDSSSYEQYF

j_call: TRBJ1-1
d_call: -
clone_size: few
v_call: TRBV28
cdr3_nt: TGTGCCAGCAGCCAAGGGGTGTTAATGAACACTGAAGCTTTCTTT
cdr3_aa: CASSQGVLMNTEAFF

j_call: TRBJ2-1
d_call: -
clone_size: -
v_call: TRBV30
cdr3_nt: TGTGCCTGGAGTGTAGAGGCCTACAATGAGCAGTTCTTC
cdr3_aa: CAWSVEAYNEQFF

j_call: TRBJ2-5
d_call: -
clone_size: -
v_call: TRBV11-3
cdr3_nt: TGTGCCAGCAGCCCGGACAGCCAAGAGACCCAGTACTTC
cdr3_aa: CASSPDSQETQYF